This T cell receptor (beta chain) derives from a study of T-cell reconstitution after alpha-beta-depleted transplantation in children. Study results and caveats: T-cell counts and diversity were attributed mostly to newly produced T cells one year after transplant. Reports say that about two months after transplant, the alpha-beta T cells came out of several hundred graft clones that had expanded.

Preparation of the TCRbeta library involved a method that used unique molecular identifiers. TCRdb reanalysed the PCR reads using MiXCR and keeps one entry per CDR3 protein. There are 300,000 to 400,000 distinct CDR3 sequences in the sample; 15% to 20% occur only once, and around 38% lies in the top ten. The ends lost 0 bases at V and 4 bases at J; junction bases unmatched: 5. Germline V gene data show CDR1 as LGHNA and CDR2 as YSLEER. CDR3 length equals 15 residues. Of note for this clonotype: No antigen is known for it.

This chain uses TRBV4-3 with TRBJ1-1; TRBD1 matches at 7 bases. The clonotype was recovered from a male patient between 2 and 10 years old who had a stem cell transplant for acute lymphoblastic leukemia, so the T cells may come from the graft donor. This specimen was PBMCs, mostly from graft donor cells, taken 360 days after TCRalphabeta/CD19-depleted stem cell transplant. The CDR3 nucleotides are TGCGCCAGCAGCCAAGATGCGCAGGGGGGCACTGAAGCTTTCTTT. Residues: CASSQDAQGGTEAFF.